This T cell receptor (beta chain) was documented in a study of CD8 T cells in ankylosing spondylitis. This clonotype showed up many times. TCRdb re-derived calls from the 5' RACE reads in MiXCR, one entry per CDR3 protein. The table shows over 75,000 distinct CDR3 sequences, with 8.8% occurring only once. CDR3 length: 13 amino acids. The ends were cut back, 0 bases at V and 6 bases at J, with 11 bases in the middle. Germline CDR1 is DFQATT and CDR2 is SNEGSKA (reference sequence). The chain recombines TRBV20-1 with TRBJ1-2; D gene ambiguous. This TCR derives from a male donor with ankylosing spondylitis or in good health (not recorded which). Sequenced: blood, either unsorted or a sorted T cell fraction (not recorded which). In DNA, the CDR3 is TGCAGTGCTAGAGATCCGGGGAAGAATGGCTACACCTTC. Translated: CSARDPGKNGYTF.